This entry lists 2 T cell receptor beta chains sequenced from one sample in a study of T cells in Graves' hyperthyroidism and ophthalmopathy. Amplified regions were TCR beta CDR3 sequences from RNA transcripts. HTBI primers drove first-round RT-PCR of the TCR CDR3. MiXCR, applied by TCRdb to the multiplex PCR reads, yields one record per CDR3 protein. The data contain 250,000 to 350,000 distinct CDR3 sequences, 15% to 20% of them singletons. The sequenced sample consisted of blood. The origin of the receptors is a man aged 25 to 45 with Graves' hyperthyroidism.

This clonotype was observed many times. J is TRBJ1-1 and V is TRBV25-1, with D possibly TRBD1 on 5 matching bases. V lost 6 bases and J lost 1, with 9 bases in between. The length of the CDR3 is 13 residues. Germline CDR1 is MGHDK and CDR2 is SYGVNS. CDR3 coding DNA: TGTGCCAGCAGGGGTGGGGGGAACACTGAAGCTTTCTTT. Translated, it gives CASRGGGNTEAFF.

The chain recombines TRBV30 with TRBJ2-2; possibly TRBD2 for D (7 bases). CDR1 and CDR2 (germline): GTSNPN, SVGIG (reference sequence). The CDR3 has 13 residues. Trimming shortened V by 6 bases and J by 4 bases, and 12 bases separated the two germline ends. In DNA form, the CDR3 reads TGTGCCTGTATGAGGGGGGGCACCGGGGAGCTGTTTTTT. Its translation is CACMRGGTGELFF.